What follows describes a single T cell receptor (beta chain). Germline V gene data show CDR1 as SGHRS and CDR2 as YFSETQ. The CDR3 is made up of 14 amino acids. The V and J ends lost 7 bases and 1 base, in that order; junction bases with no gene match: 6. Generated by immunoSEQ multiplex PCR, the TCRdb table keeps only in-frame clones and is missing some. This table holds some 30,000 clones, around 92% found once. This entry belongs to a study of control samples from healthy donors and cancer patients. The sequence came from a man aged 50-59 years with lung cancer. The chain links TRBV5-1 to TRBJ2-3, with 7 bases that match TRBD2. The sequencing input was PBMCs. Written as DNA, the CDR3 is TGCGCCAGCCGCATGGCGGGGGGCACAGATACGCAGTATTTT. The encoded protein is CASRMAGGTDTQYF. Full variable domain (remainder filled in from reference TRBV5-1 and TRBJ2-3): KAGVTQTPRYLIKTRGQQVTLSCSPISGHRSVSWYQQTPGQGLQFLFEYFSETQRNKGNFPGRFSGRQFSNSRSEMNVSTLELGDSALYLCASRMAGGTDTQYFGPGTRLTVL.